One T cell receptor beta chain is described in this entry. This sample was taken from a study of human T cells and chemical hapten exposure. This CDR3 has 13 residues. V lost 1 base to trimming and J lost 9 bases, with 7 bases between them. Germline loops: CDR1 LGHDT, CDR2 YNNKEL (reference sequence). Sample time point: patch test 3, about 24 weeks after DPC sensitization. Treatment here: therapeutic diphenylcyclopropenone sensitization with weekly scalp DPC. Each CDR3 protein gets one entry after TCRdb re-called the RACE reads with MiXCR. The sample has under 55,000 distinct CDR3 sequences, 9.9% seen once.

The J gene is TRBJ1-6, the V gene TRBV3-1; D ambiguous. This TCR came from a woman aged 40 to 50 with alopecia areata. Some clones in this sample may be carry-over from other donors' samples. The sample was whole blood, taken in connection with sensitization to the hapten diphenylcyclopropenone (DPC). The CDR3 nucleotides are TGTGCCAGCAGCCAAGGGAATGGTTCACCCCTCCACTTT. Residues: CASSQGNGSPLHF.